Sequencing of this T cell receptor (beta chain) was carried out in a study of blood T cell repertoires in COVID-19. Study-level information: In each case, the material was cDNA or gDNA derived from T cells, B-cell-depleted T cells, or PBMCs.

Participants, about 18 to 90 years old, spanned around 25 US areas. Cohorts were assigned according to the clinical history that participants reported. A COVID-19 case was met by exposed participants within 2 weeks before study entry. Assay used: immunoSEQ multiplex PCR; TCRdb lists only in-frame clones, some missing. The sample has 250,000 or so clones, 75% to 95% seen once; the top ten hold around 2.8%. The sequence came from a man in his forties who had been exposed to COVID-19. Material: PBMCs or T cells enriched from blood (not recorded which).

CDR3 residues: CASSPGTETYEQYF. Written as DNA, the CDR3 is TGTGCCAGCAGCCCCGGGACAGAGACCTACGAGCAGTACTTC. The chain combines TRBV7-9 with TRBJ2-7; 7 nucleotides agree with TRBD1. Germline CDR1 SEHNR, CDR2 FQNEAQ (reference sequence). Losses at the gene ends were 5 bases for V and 2 bases for J; bases not matched to a gene: 6. The CDR3 contains 14 residues. Combining the CDR3 with reference TRBV7-9 and TRBJ2-7 gives the whole variable domain DTGVSQNPRHKITKRGQNVTFRCDPISEHNRLYWYRQTLGQGPEFLTYFQNEAQLEKSRLLSDRFSAERPKGSFSTLEIQRTEQGDSAMYLCASSPGTETYEQYFGPGTRLTVT.